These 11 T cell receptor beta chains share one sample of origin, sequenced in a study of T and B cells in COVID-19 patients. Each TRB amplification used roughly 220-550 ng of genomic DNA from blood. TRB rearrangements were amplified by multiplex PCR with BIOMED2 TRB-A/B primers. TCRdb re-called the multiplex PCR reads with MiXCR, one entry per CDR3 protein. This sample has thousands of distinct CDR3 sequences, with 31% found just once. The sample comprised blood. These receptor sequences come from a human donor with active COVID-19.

The CDR3 DNA reads TGTGCCAGCAGCTTAGTCGGGACAGGGGACGGAGAGACCCAGTACTTC. It specifies CASSLVGTGDGETQYF. V is TRBV7-6 and J is TRBJ2-5, with 10 nucleotides matching TRBD1. This CDR3 region has 16 residues. After removal of 1 base from V and 4 bases from J, the junction contained 6 bases not matched to a gene. Germline lookup yields CDR1 SGHVS and CDR2 FNYEAQ.

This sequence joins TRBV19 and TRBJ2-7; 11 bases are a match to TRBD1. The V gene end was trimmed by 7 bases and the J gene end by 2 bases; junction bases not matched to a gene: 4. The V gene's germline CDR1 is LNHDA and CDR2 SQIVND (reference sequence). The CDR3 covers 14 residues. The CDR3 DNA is TGTGCCAGTAAACGGACAGGGGGCACCTACGAGCAGTACTTC. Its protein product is CASKRTGGTYEQYF.

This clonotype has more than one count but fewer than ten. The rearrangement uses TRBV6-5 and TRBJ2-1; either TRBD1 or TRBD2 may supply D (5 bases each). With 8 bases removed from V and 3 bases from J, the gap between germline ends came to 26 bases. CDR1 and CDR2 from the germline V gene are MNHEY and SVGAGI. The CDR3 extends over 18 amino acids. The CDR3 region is CASLIPYSERGYYNEQFF. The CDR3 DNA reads TGTGCCAGCTTAATCCCTTATAGCGAGAGGGGTTACTACAATGAGCAGTTCTTC.

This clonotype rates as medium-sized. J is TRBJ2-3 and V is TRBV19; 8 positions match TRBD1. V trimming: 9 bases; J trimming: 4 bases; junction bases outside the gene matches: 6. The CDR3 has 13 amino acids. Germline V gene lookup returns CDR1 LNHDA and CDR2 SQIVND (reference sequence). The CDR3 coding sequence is TGTGCCAGCCGGACAGGGAGCGCAGATACGCAGTATTTT. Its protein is CASRTGSADTQYF.

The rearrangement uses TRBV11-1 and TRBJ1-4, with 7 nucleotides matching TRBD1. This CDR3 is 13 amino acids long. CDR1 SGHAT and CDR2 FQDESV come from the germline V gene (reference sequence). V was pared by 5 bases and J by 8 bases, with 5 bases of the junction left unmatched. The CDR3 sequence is CASSGQVGEKLFF. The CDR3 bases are TGTGCCAGCAGCGGACAGGTTGGGGAAAAACTGTTTTTT.

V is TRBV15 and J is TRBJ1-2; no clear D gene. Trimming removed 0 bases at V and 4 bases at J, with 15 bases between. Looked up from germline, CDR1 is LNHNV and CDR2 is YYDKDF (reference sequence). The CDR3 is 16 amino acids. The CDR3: CATSRDVANYGYGYTF. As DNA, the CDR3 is TGTGCCACCAGCAGAGATGTGGCGAACTATGGCTATGGCTACACCTTC.

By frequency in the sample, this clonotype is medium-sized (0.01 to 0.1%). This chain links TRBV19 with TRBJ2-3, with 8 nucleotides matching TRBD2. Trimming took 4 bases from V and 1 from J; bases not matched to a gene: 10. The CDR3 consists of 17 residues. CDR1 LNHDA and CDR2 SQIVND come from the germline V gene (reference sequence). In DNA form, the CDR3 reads TGTGCCAGTAGTAGCCAGCGGGGGACCCGTCGCACAGATACGCAGTATTTT. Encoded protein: CASSSQRGTRRTDTQYF.

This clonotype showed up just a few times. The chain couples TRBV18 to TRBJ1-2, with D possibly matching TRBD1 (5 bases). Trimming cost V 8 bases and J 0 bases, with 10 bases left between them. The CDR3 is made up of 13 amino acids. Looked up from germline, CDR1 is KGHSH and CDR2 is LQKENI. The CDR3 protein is CASVGQTNYGYTF. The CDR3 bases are TGTGCCAGCGTGGGGCAGACTAACTATGGCTACACCTTC.

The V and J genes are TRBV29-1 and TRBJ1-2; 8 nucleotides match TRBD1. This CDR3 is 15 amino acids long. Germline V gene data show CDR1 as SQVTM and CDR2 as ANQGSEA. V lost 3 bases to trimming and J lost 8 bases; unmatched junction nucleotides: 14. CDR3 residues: CSVESLGQGARGYTF. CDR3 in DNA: TGCAGCGTTGAGAGTTTGGGGCAGGGGGCGCGGGGCTACACCTTC.

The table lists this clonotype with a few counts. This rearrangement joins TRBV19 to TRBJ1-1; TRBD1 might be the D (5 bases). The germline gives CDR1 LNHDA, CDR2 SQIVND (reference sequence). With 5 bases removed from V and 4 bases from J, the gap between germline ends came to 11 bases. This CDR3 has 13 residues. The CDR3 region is CASSWGDGTEAFF. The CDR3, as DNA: TGTGCCAGTAGTTGGGGGGACGGCACTGAAGCTTTCTTT.

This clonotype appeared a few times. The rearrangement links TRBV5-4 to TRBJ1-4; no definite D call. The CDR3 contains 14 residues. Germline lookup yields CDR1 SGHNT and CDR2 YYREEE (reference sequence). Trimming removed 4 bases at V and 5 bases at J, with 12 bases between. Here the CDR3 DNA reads TGTGCCAGCAGCCCTGGACGCTCGAATGAAAAACTGTTTTTT. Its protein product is CASSPGRSNEKLFF.